Given below is one TCR beta chain in context. The data are from a study of blood T cell repertoires in COVID-19. At the level of the study: Sites in the United States, Italy and Spain provided acute and convalescent COVID-19 samples.

V was cut by 5 bases and J by 1 base, with 6 bases left in between. This CDR3 spans 13 amino acids. Germline values: CDR1 WSHSY, CDR2 SAAADI. Authors' data handling: Scientists estimated how many nucleated cells there were by amplifying reference gene primers. Here immunoSEQ multiplex PCR was the method, and the copy in TCRdb shows in-frame clones only, minus some. Clone size and the V and J calls come from that table; the DNA yielded D and trimming. The sample yields some 390,000 clones, over 75% seen once. The chain carries TRBV10-2 and TRBJ2-1; a possible D gene is TRBD2 (5 bases). This receptor was identified in a woman aged 55-75 years with COVID-19, enrolled during active disease. The sequenced material came from peripheral blood. The CDR3 protein is CASSRTSYNEQFF. CDR3 nucleotide sequence: TGCGCCAGCAGTAGGACTTCCTACAATGAGCAGTTCTTC.